This TCR beta chain was captured in a study of blood T cell repertoires in COVID-19. Study context: Sites across the United States, Italy and Spain contributed samples from acute and convalescent COVID-19. T cells, B-cell-depleted T cells, or PBMCs supplied cDNA or gDNA.

Authors' data handling: By means of reference gene primer amplification, nucleated cell counts were estimated. Clones were sequenced by immunoSEQ multiplex PCR, and TCRdb holds only the in-frame ones, with some missing. V and J calls and clone size follow that table, whereas D and trimming were derived from the DNA. Counted here are 200,000 to 250,000 clones, 65% to 90% occurring once; the ten biggest clones make up approximately 5.9%. This clonotype originated in a man older than 75 with acute or convalescent COVID-19. The sequenced sample was peripheral blood.

The CDR3 nucleotides are TGTGCCAGTACGGCTAGCGGGAGGACGGGCGAGACCCAGTACTTC. The encoded protein is CASTASGRTGETQYF. The V gene is TRBV19, the J gene TRBJ2-5; 11 nucleotides match TRBD2. This CDR3 contains 15 residues. V lost 7 bases to trimming and J lost 5 bases; unmatched junction nucleotides: 9. Germline loops: CDR1 LNHDA, CDR2 SQIVND (reference sequence).